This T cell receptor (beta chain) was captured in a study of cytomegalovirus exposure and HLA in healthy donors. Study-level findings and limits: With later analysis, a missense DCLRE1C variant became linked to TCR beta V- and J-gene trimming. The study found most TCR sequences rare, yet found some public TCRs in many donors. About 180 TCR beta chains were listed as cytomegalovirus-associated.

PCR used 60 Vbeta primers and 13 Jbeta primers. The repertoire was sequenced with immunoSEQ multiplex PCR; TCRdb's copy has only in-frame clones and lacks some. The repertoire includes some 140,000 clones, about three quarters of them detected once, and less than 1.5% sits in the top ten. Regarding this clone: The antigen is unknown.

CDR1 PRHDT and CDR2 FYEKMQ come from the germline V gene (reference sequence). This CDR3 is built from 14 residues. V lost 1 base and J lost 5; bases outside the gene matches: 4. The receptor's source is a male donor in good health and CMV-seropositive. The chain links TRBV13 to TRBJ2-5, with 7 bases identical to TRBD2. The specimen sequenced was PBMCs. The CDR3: CASSLETSRETQYF. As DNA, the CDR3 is TGTGCCAGCAGCTTAGAGACTAGCAGGGAGACCCAGTACTTC. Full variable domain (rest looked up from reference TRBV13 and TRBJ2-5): AAGVIQSPRHLIKEKRETATLKCYPIPRHDTVYWYQQGPGQDPQFLISFYEKMQSDKGSIPDRFSAQQFSDYHSELNMSSLELGDSALYFCASSLETSRETQYFGPGTRLLVL.